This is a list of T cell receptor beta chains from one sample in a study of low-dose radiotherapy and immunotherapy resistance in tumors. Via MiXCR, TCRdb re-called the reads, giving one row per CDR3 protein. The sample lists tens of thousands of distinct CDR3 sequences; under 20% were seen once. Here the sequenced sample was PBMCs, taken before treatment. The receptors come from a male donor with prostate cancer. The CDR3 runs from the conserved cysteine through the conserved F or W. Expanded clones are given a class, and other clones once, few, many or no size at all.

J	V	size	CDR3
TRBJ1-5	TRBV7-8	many	CASSFNRDLSNQPQHF
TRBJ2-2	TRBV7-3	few	CASSIGTRRGFGYTGELFF
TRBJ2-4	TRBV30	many	CAWSSPGLPAAFSDKNIQYF
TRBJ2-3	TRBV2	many	CASSALPFDAASTDTQYF
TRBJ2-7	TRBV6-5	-	CASRGAGGQGVYEQYF
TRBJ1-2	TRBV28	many	CASSLSGRRNYGYTF
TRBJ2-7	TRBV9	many	CASSVTVRGEQYF
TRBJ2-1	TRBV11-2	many	CASSLETSGSSYNEQFF
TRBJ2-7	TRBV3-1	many	CASSPPDSYEQYF
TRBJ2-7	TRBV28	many	CASLRREGYEQYF
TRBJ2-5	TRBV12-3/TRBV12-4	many	CASSLMRGAQETQYF
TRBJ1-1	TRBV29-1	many	CSGEGAFF
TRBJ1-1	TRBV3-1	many	CASSQVLVMNTEAFF
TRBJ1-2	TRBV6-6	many	CASRTRTATYGYTF
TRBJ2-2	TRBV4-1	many	CASSRQTGDATGELFF
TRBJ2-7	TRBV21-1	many	CASSKGWDRGYEQYF
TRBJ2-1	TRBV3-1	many	CASSPRGTSGSNEQFF
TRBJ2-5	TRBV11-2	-	CASSLAAGSETQYF
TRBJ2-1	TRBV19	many	CAIARGSSFHEQFF
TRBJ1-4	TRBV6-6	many	CASSSVGEKLFF
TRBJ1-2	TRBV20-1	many	CSAQQGLNGYTF
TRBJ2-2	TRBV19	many	CASTPLAQGATGELFF
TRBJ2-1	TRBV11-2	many	CASSFISGRRDNEQFF
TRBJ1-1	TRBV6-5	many	CASIITGTGEAFF
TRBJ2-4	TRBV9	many	CASSVEGQGKNIQYF
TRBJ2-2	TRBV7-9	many	CASSAPGGVNTGELFF